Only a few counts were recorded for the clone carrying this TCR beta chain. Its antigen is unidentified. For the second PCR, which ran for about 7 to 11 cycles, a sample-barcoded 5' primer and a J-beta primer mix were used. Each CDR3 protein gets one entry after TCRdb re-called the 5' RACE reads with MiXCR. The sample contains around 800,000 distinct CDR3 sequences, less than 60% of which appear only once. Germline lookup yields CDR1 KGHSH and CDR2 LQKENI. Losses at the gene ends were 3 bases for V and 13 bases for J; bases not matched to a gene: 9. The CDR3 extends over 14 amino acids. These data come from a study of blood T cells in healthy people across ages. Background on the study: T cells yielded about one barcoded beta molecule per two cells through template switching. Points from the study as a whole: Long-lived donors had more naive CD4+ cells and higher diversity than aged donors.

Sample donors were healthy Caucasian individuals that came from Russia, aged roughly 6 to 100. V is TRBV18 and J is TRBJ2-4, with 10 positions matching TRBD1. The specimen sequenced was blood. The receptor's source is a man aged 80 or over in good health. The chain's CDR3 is CASSPRQGAQEQYF. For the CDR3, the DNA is TGTGCCAGCTCACCCCGACAGGGGGCACAAGAGCAGTACTTC.